These 9 T cell receptor beta chains share one sample of origin, sequenced in a study of cytomegalovirus exposure and HLA in healthy donors (dated by TCRdb to about 2017). Receptors were amplified or captured by the immunoSEQ multiplex PCR assay. For the multiplex PCR, a mixture combining 60 forward primers for TCR Vbeta segments and 13 reverse primers for TCR Jbeta segments was used. As stored in TCRdb, this immuneACCESS dataset retains in-frame rearrangements with V and J assigned. A fraction of the clones does not appear; measured against another copy, unresolved V genes explain less than half of the discrepancy, and the remainder lacks a known reason. The sample table shows about 130,000 clones, and 55% to 80% are seen once. 2% to 2.5% of the sample is held by the ten biggest clonotypes. Sequencing used PBMCs. The receptors shown here come from a woman between 40 and 50 years old in good health and CMV-seronegative.

This clone was counted a single time. This chain's CDR3 is CASSSGTGGLYGYTF. The CDR3 nucleotides are TGTGCCAGCAGCTCTGGGACAGGGGGCCTTTATGGCTACACCTTC. The chain carries TRBV5-4 and TRBJ1-2; 12 nucleotides align to TRBD1. The CDR3 spans 15 residues. CDR1 SGHNT and CDR2 YYREEE come from the germline V gene (reference sequence). With V trimmed by 3 bases and J by 5 bases, 5 bases remained unmatched.

The chain combines TRBV19 with TRBJ1-1; D ambiguous. This CDR3 spans 15 amino acids. V lost 2 bases and J 4 bases, leaving 14 bases between the germline ends. Germline-derived CDR1 and CDR2 are LNHDA and SQIVND (reference sequence). CDR3 DNA sequence: TGTGCCAGTAGTATACTCGAGTTCTCATTCACTGAAGCTTTCTTT. Amino acid sequence: CASSILEFSFTEAFF.

V usage is TRBV28 and J usage is TRBJ2-7; 7 positions match TRBD1. The V gene's germline CDR1 is MDHEN and CDR2 SYDVKM. The CDR3 spans 14 residues. J gave up 2 bases and V 4 bases, and 5 bases lay outside the gene matches. CDR3 loop: CASSSGTAAYEQYF. The DNA for the CDR3 is TGTGCCAGCAGTTCCGGGACAGCAGCCTACGAGCAGTACTTC.

This clone was seen a handful of times. The V and J genes are TRBV4-3 and TRBJ1-4, with D tentatively TRBD1 (6 bases). This CDR3 comprises 15 residues. Between the trimmed V and J ends, which lost 5 bases and 8 bases, there was a span of 18 bases. The germline gives CDR1 LGHNA, CDR2 YSLEER. CDR3 nucleotide sequence: TGCGCCAGCAGCGGTTCGGGGGCGGGAGGAGAAAAACTGTTTTTT. Translating gives CASSGSGAGGEKLFF.

The sample holds one count of this clone. The J gene is TRBJ1-5, the V gene TRBV19; 10 nucleotides agree with TRBD1. CDR3 size: 17 residues. Germline CDR1 reads LNHDA; CDR2 reads SQIVND (reference sequence). Losses at the gene ends were 0 bases for V and 5 bases for J; bases not matched to a gene: 7. The CDR3 DNA reads as TGTGCCAGTAGTATAGATCGAAAGGGACAGGGGTATCAGCCCCAGCATTTT. Its protein is CASSIDRKGQGYQPQHF.

This clone has more than one count but fewer than ten. The V and J genes are TRBV4-1 and TRBJ1-1, with D unclear. CDR1 is MGHRA and CDR2 is YSYEKL in the germline V gene. CDR3 size: 14 residues. Trimming removed 2 bases from V and 4 bases from J, with 11 bases in between. This CDR3 reads CASSQRGVSTEAFF. The CDR3 DNA sequence: TGCGCCAGCAGCCAAAGAGGAGTAAGCACTGAAGCTTTCTTT.

V is TRBV27 and J is TRBJ1-3, with D unclear. Germline V CDR1 and CDR2: MNHEY, SMNVEV (reference sequence). CDR3 length equals 14 residues. The germline V and J ends were trimmed by 4 bases and 4 bases, with 11 bases remaining between them. The CDR3 nucleotides read TGTGCCAGCAGTTCCGCGGTTCGCGGAAACACCATATATTTT. This translates into CASSSAVRGNTIYF.

The chain links TRBV19 to TRBJ1-1; D is uncertain. V lost 4 bases to trimming and J lost 6 bases, with 12 bases between them. CDR1 and CDR2 (germline): LNHDA, SQIVND (reference sequence). The CDR3 contains 13 residues. The CDR3, as DNA: TGTGCCAGTAGTACCTGGGAGTGGTCTGAAGCTTTCTTT. This translates into CASSTWEWSEAFF.

The chain is built from TRBV5-4 and TRBJ1-2; maybe TRBD1 (5 bases). Trimming left V 4 bases short and J 1 base short, with 11 bases between. This CDR3 contains 14 residues. Germline values: CDR1 SGHNT, CDR2 YYREEE (reference sequence). In DNA form, the CDR3 reads TGTGCCAGCAGCCCTCGGGACTTTAACTATGGCTACACCTTC. This codes for CASSPRDFNYGYTF.